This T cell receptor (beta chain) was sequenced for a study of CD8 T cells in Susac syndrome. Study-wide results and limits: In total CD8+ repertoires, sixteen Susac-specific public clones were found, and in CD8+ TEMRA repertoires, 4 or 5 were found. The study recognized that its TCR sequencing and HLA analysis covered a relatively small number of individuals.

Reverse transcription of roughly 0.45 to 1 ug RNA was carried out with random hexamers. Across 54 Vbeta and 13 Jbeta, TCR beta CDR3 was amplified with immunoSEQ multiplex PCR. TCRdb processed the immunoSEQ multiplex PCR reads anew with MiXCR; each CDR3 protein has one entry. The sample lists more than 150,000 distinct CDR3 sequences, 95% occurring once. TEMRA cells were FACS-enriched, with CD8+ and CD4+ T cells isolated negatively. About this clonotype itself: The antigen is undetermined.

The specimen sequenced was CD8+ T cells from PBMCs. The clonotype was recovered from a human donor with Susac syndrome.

The CDR3 spells CSAGTGTVVETQYF. The CDR3 DNA sequence: TGCAGTGCTGGAACCGGGACAGTGGTCGAGACCCAGTACTTC. This chain links TRBV20-1 with TRBJ2-5; 7 nucleotides agree with TRBD1. Per germline, CDR1 DFQATT and CDR2 SNEGSKA (reference sequence). J lost 5 bases, V lost 5 bases, and 11 bases had no gene match. CDR3 size: 14 residues.